These 18 T cell receptor beta chains share one sample of origin, sequenced in a study of shared clonotypes between healthy human individuals. The repertoire was sequenced with immunoSEQ multiplex PCR; TCRdb's copy has only in-frame clones and lacks some. The top ten clones hold 0.39% of a sample with a few million clones, approximately 93% of them seen once. The material sequenced was naive CD4+ T cells from PBMCs. As to subset: CD45RA+ positively selected. All receptors derive from a man aged 18 to 30 in good health. Some clones in this sample may be carry-over from other donors' samples.

CDR3 protein: CSATSGNIQYF. CDR3 DNA sequence: TGCAGTGCGACTAGCGGGAACATTCAGTACTTC. The chain has TRBV20-1 and TRBJ2-4, with TRBD2 matching 10 bases. This CDR3 contains 11 residues. The germline gives CDR1 DFQATT, CDR2 SNEGSKA (reference sequence). With 6 bases clipped from V and 7 bases from J, the junction kept 0 bases outside the gene matches.

The rearrangement uses TRBV10-3 and TRBJ2-7; the D gene could be TRBD1 or TRBD2 (6 bases each). V lost 4 bases and J lost 0, with 13 bases in between. The germline V gene has CDR1 ENHRY and CDR2 SYGVKD. This CDR3 spans 15 amino acids. The chain's CDR3 is CAISVWGASSYEQYF. The CDR3 DNA reads as TGTGCCATCAGTGTATGGGGGGCATCCTCCTACGAGCAGTACTTC.

The J gene is TRBJ1-3, the V gene TRBV7-9; a possible D gene is TRBD1 (6 bases). The germline V gene encodes CDR1 SEHNR and CDR2 FQNEAQ (reference sequence). The CDR3 length is 15 residues. Trimming shortened V by 5 bases and J by 3 bases, and 14 bases separated the two germline ends. The CDR3 region is CASSLAGANGNTIYF. For the CDR3, the DNA is TGTGCCAGCAGCCTTGCGGGGGCTAATGGAAACACCATATATTTT.

The rearrangement uses TRBV29-1 and TRBJ1-3, with D perhaps matching TRBD1 (5 bases). The CDR3 totals 14 residues. V was pared by 4 bases and J by 0 bases, with 10 bases between. Germline CDR1 reads SQVTM; CDR2 reads ANQGSEA. The CDR3 here is CSVGPDSSGNTIYF. CDR3 in DNA: TGCAGCGTTGGGCCCGACAGCTCTGGAAACACCATATATTTT.

The CDR3 coding sequence is TGTGCCAGCAGTGATCCGATCGAGACAGGGTGGACTGAAGCTTTCTTT. Translating it yields CASSDPIETGWTEAFF. The rearrangement uses TRBV28 and TRBJ1-1; 7 positions agree with TRBD1. CDR3 size: 16 residues. The V segment lost 5 bases and the J segment 5 bases; nucleotides outside the gene matches: 14. Germline CDR1 MDHEN, CDR2 SYDVKM.

This chain links TRBV25-1 with TRBJ1-1; TRBD1 is a possible D gene (6 bases). Germline lookup yields CDR1 MGHDK and CDR2 SYGVNS. This CDR3 comprises 14 residues. The V gene lost 2 bases and the J gene lost 1 base, with 8 bases spanning the gap. The chain's CDR3 is CASSEDRRNTEAFF. CDR3 in DNA: TGTGCCAGCAGTGAAGACAGGAGGAACACTGAAGCTTTCTTT. Complete variable domain (other parts from reference TRBV25-1 and TRBJ1-1): EADIYQTPRYLVIGTGKKITLECSQTMGHDKMYWYQQDPGMELHLIHYSYGVNSTEKGDLSSESTVSRIRTEHFPLTLESARPSHTSQYLCASSEDRRNTEAFFGQGTRLTVV.

J is TRBJ1-5 and V is TRBV4-1; no firm D call. Between the trimmed V and J ends, which lost 0 bases and 7 bases, there was a span of 7 bases. The length of the CDR3 is 13 residues. Per the germline V gene, CDR1 is MGHRA and CDR2 is YSYEKL. CDR3 residues: CASSQEPGQPQHF. The CDR3 bases are TGCGCCAGCAGCCAAGAGCCAGGACAGCCCCAGCATTTT.

Notes on this clone: At one boundary the junction diverges from the germline segment, which might be a read error. The chain employs TRBV28 and TRBJ2-7, with 11 bases lining up with TRBD1. The CDR3 runs to 13 residues. Germline loops: CDR1 MDHEN, CDR2 SYDVKM. As DNA, the CDR3 is TGTGCCAGCAGCCTTCAGGCGCGGGACAGGGGGGACTTC. It encodes CASSLQARDRGDF.

Concerning this clone: The limits of the CDR3 on the DNA are not certain, so only TCRdb's listed CDR3 is given. The V gene is TRBV20-1, the J gene TRBJ1-2; the table's D call TRBD1 went unverified against the DNA. The germline V gene has CDR1 DFQATT and CDR2 SNEGSKA (reference sequence). The length of the CDR3 is 11 amino acids, counting both ends. The CDR3 reads CRATVRRGYTF.

In regard to this clone: The same CDR3 can be traced to other DNA sequences in this sample. The V and J genes are TRBV5-1 and TRBJ1-1; 9 bases match TRBD1. The CDR3 is 15 residues long. V lost 3 bases, J lost 0 bases, and 3 bases stayed unmatched. From germline, CDR1 is SGHRS and CDR2 YFSETQ. CDR3 nucleotide sequence: TGCGCCAGCAGCTCAGGACAGGGGATGAACACTGAAGCTTTCTTT. Protein sequence: CASSSGQGMNTEAFF.

This chain uses TRBV4-3 with TRBJ2-1; 9 nucleotides align to TRBD2. This CDR3 has 15 residues. Germline CDR1 is LGHNA and CDR2 is YSLEER. The junction had 7 bases not matched to a gene; V was cut back by 2 bases and J by 8 bases. The CDR3 sequence: CASSQSGGRGHEQFF. CDR3 sequence (DNA): TGCGCCAGCAGCCAATCTGGCGGGAGGGGCCATGAGCAGTTCTTC.

This chain joins TRBV11-2 and TRBJ2-7, with TRBD2 matching 10 bases. The germline V gene has CDR1 SGHAT and CDR2 FQNNGV. With 5 bases clipped from V and 4 bases from J, the junction kept 5 bases outside the gene matches. The CDR3 is 14 residues long. This CDR3 reads CASSPSSGRYEQYF. For the CDR3, the DNA is TGTGCCAGCAGCCCTTCTAGCGGGAGATACGAGCAGTACTTC.

This rearrangement joins TRBV18 to TRBJ1-5; D gene ambiguous. V was clipped by 2 bases and J by 4 bases, with 6 bases between them. CDR3 length: 13 residues. Germline CDR1 reads KGHSH; CDR2 reads LQKENI. CDR3 protein: CASSPANNQPQHF. In DNA form, the CDR3 reads TGTGCCAGCTCACCAGCGAATAATCAGCCCCAGCATTTT.

The V call is TRBV6-5, the J call TRBJ1-4; D gene ambiguous. The ends were cut back, 8 bases at V and 8 bases at J, with 18 bases in the middle. Germline V lookup: CDR1 MNHEY, CDR2 SVGAGI. The CDR3 is 14 residues long. CDR3 loop: CASGRVAGSEKLFF. CDR3 DNA: TGTGCCAGCGGAAGGGTAGCCGGATCCGAAAAACTGTTTTTT.

This chain links TRBV19 with TRBJ1-2; D is ambiguous. The CDR3 has 16 amino acids. V shed 2 bases and J shed 1 base, with 14 bases lying between them. Germline CDR1 reads LNHDA; CDR2 reads SQIVND (reference sequence). The CDR3 spells CASSISAVRGNYGYTF. CDR3 nucleotides: TGTGCCAGTAGTATATCAGCGGTCCGCGGTAACTATGGCTACACCTTC.

CDR3 sequence reads: CASSLVRDGYTF. The CDR3 DNA sequence: TGTGCCAGCAGCTTGGTGAGGGACGGCTACACCTTC. V usage is TRBV5-4 and J usage is TRBJ1-2; weak D call: TRBD1 (5 bases). CDR1 and CDR2 (germline): SGHNT, YYREEE (reference sequence). The CDR3 loop spans 12 amino acids. V was clipped by 0 bases and J by 8 bases, with 8 bases between them.

The chain combines TRBV27 with TRBJ1-1; TRBD1 matches 8 bases. Germline V lookup: CDR1 MNHEY, CDR2 SMNVEV (reference sequence). CDR3 length: 14 amino acids. J gave up 1 base and V 3 bases, and 1 base lay outside the gene matches. CDR3 protein: CASSFGQGNTEAFF. In nucleotides, the CDR3 is TGTGCCAGCAGTTTCGGACAGGGGAACACTGAAGCTTTCTTT.

The CDR3 DNA reads as TGTGCCAGCAGCGTTGCCTCCGACGAGCAGTTCTTC. It codes for CASSVASDEQFF. The chain is built from TRBV7-2 and TRBJ2-1, with no clear D. There are 12 residues in the CDR3. V was clipped by 5 bases and J by 10 bases, with 12 bases between them. The germline gives CDR1 SGHTA, CDR2 FQGNSA.